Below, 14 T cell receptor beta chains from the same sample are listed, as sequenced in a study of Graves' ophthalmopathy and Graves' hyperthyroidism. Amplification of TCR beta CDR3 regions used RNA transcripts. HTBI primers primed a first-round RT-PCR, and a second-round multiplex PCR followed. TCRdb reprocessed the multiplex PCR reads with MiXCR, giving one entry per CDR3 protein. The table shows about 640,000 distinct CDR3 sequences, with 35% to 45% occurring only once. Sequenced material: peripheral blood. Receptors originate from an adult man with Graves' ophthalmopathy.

CDR3: CASSGRGGNSPLHF. The CDR3 DNA sequence: TGTGCCAGCAGTGGTAGAGGGGGCAATTCACCCCTCCACTTT. The chain employs TRBV2 and TRBJ1-6, with TRBD1 matching over 7 bases. V trimming: 4 bases; J trimming: 7 bases; junction bases outside the gene matches: 4. Germline V gives CDR1 SNHLY, CDR2 FYNNEI. This CDR3 is 14 amino acids long.

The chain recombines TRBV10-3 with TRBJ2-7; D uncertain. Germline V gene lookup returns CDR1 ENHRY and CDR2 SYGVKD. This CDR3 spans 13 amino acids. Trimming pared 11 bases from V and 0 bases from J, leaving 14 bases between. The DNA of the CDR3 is TGTGCCGGTCGCAGCCCTAGCTCCTACGAGCAGTACTTC. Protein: CAGRSPSSYEQYF.

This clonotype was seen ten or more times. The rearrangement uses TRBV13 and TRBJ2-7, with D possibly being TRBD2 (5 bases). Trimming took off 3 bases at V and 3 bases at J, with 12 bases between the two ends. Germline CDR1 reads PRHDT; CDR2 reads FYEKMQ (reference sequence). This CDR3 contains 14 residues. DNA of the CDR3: TGTGCCAGCAGCTTGCAGGATGAGGGCTACGAGCAGTACTTC. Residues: CASSLQDEGYEQYF. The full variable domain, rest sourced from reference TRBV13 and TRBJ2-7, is AAGVIQSPRHLIKEKRETATLKCYPIPRHDTVYWYQQGPGQDPQFLISFYEKMQSDKGSIPDRFSAQQFSDYHSELNMSSLELGDSALYFCASSLQDEGYEQYFGPGTRLTVT.

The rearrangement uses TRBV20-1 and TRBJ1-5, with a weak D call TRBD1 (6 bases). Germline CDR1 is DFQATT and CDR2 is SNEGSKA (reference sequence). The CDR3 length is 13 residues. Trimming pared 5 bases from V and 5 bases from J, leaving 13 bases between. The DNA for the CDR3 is TGCAGTGCTGCCGGGGGGGCCTATCAGCCCCAGCATTTT. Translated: CSAAGGAYQPQHF.

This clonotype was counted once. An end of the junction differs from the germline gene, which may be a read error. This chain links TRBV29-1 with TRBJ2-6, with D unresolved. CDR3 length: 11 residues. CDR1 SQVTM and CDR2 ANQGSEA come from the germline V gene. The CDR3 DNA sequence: TGCAGCGTTGAAGTGACGGCAGGTGAAGCTTTC. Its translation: CSVEVTAGEAF.

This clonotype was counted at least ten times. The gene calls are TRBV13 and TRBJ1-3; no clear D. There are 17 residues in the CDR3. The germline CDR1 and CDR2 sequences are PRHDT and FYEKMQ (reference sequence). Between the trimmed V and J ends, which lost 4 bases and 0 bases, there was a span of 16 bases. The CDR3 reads CASSSMPLPSSGNTIYF. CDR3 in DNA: TGTGCCAGCAGCTCCATGCCATTACCCAGCTCTGGAAACACCATATATTTT.

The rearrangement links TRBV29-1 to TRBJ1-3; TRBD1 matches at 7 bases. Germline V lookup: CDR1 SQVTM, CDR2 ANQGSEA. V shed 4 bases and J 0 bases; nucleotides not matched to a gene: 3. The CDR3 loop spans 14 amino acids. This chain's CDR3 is CSVVQGGSGNTIYF. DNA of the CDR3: TGCAGCGTTGTGCAGGGGGGCTCTGGAAACACCATATATTTT. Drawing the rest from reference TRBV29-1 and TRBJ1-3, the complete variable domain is SAVISQKPSRDICQRGTSLTIQCQVDSQVTMMFWYRQQPGQSLTLIATANQGSEATYESGFVIDKFPISRPNLTFSTLTVSNMSPEDSSIYLCSVVQGGSGNTIYFGEGSWLTVV.

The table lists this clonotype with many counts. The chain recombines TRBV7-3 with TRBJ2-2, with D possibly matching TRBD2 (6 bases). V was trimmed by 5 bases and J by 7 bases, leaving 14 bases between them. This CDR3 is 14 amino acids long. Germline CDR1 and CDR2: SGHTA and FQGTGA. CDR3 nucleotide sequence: TGTGCCAGCAGCCCAGACCCGCGGGGCGGGGAGCTGTTTTTT. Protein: CASSPDPRGGELFF.

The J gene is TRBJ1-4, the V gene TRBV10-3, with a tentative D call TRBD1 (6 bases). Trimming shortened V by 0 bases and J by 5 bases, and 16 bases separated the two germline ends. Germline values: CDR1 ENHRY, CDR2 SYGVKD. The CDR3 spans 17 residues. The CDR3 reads CAISESRGAGANEKLFF. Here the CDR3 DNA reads TGTGCCATCAGTGAGTCGAGAGGGGCAGGGGCCAATGAAAAACTGTTTTTT.

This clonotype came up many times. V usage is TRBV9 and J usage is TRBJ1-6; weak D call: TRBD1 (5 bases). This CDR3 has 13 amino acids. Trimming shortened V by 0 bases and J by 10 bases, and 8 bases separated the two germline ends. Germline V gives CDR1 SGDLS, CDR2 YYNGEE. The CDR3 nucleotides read TGTGCCAGCAGCGTAGTTTGGGACTCACCCCTCCACTTT. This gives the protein CASSVVWDSPLHF.

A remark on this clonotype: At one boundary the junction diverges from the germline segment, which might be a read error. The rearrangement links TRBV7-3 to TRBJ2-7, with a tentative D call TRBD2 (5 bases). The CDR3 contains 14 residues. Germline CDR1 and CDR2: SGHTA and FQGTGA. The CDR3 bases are TGTGCCAGCAGCTTATCAGGAAACACCGGGGAGCTGTACTTC. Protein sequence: CASSLSGNTGELYF.

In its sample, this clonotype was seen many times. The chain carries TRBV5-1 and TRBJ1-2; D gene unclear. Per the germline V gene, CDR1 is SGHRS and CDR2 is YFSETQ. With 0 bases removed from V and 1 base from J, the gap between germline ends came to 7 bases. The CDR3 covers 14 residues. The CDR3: CASSLERGNYGYTF. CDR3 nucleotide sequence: TGCGCCAGCAGCTTGGAGCGGGGTAACTATGGCTACACCTTC.

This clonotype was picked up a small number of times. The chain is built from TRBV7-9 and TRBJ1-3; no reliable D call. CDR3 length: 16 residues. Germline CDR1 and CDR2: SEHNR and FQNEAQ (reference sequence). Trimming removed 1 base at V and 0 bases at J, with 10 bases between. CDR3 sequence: CASSLVDGSSGNTIYF. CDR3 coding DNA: TGTGCCAGCAGCTTAGTGGACGGAAGCTCTGGAAACACCATATATTTT.

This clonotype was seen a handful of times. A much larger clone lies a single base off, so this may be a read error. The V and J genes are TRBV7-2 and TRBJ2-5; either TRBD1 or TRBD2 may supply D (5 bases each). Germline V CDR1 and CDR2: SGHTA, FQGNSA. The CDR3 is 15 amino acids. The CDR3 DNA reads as TGTGCCAGCAGGCAACTAGTACTAGGACAAGAGGCCCAGTACTTC. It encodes CASRQLVLGQEAQYF.